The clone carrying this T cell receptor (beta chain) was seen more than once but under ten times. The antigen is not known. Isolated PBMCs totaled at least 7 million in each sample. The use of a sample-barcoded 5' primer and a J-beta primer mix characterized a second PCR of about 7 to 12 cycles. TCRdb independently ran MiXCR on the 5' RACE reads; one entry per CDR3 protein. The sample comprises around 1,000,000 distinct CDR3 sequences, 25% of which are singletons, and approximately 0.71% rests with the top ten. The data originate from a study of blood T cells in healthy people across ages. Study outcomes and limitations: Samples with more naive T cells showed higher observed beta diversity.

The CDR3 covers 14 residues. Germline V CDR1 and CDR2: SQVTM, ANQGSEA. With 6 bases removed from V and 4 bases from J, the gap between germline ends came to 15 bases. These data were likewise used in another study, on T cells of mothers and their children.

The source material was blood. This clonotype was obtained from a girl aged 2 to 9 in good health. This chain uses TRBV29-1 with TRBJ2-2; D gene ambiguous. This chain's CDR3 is CSVRATRVTGELFF. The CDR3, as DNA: TGCAGCGTCCGGGCGACTCGAGTCACCGGGGAGCTGTTTTTT.